This T cell receptor (beta chain) was documented in a study of T cells in Graves' hyperthyroidism and ophthalmopathy. RNA transcripts served as the template for amplifying TCR beta CDR3 regions. First-round RT-PCR of the TCR CDR3 relied on the HTBI primer set. Using its own MiXCR run on the multiplex PCR reads, TCRdb lists one record per CDR3 protein. Of a few hundred thousand distinct CDR3 sequences in the sample, about a sixth were seen once. V was shortened by 1 base and J by 0 bases, with 13 bases between the two germline ends. This CDR3 spans 16 amino acids. The germline gives CDR1 SGHAT, CDR2 FQNNGV. Note on this clonotype: Its antigen is currently unknown.

Study-level findings and limits: A 13 V-J model separated ophthalmopathy from stable hyperthyroidism.

The chain joins TRBV11-2 to TRBJ2-7, with D hard to call. The sample was blood. The sequence derives from a woman under 30 with Graves' hyperthyroidism. The CDR3 region has the DNA TGTGCCAGCAGCTTAGGCCCCCACCCATCCTCCTACGAGCAGTACTTC. It specifies CASSLGPHPSSYEQYF.